This T cell receptor beta chain stems from a study of beta chain features in type 1 diabetes (dated by TCRdb to the late 2010s). Regarding the complete study: No differences in mean age, gender distribution, total cell number or subset yield were found between patients and healthy donors. A total of roughly 98,000,000 sorted cells were examined across all samples, and a strong correlation was observed between cell number per subset and RNA yield. In the study, TCRB repertoires of sorted circulating CD4+ T cell subsets from recently diagnosed type 1 diabetes patients were compared with those of matched healthy donors. Regulatory and stem cell-like memory subsets were obtained from only 8 patients and about eight healthy donors, while naive and central memory subsets were obtained from all 30 or so donors.

The CDR3 covers 15 residues, taking in both the cysteine and the phenylalanine. CDR3 DNA is the only sequence kept; it has 45 bases, read in frame from the first base. Unmatched junction bases come to 4, with V trimmed by 2 bases and J by 4 bases. CDR1 and CDR2 are drawn from the germline V gene: KGHSH, LQKENI. Each donor gave one peripheral blood draw, averaging approximately 120 mL, which was collected into heparinised tubes. A BD FACSAria II was used to sort naive, central memory, regulatory and stem cell-like memory CD4+ T cells with a panel that included CD45RO, CCR7, CD25, CD127, CD95 and CD27. All sorted populations exceeded 95% purity. PBMCs were isolated immediately by Lymphoprep density gradient centrifugation and stained directly without culture. To minimize batch effects, samples were stained and sorted in pairs, one healthy donor with one patient per experiment. What the authors observed across the whole study: Because small numbers of individuals were included in the HLA sub-analyses, any influence of HLA type on TCRB rearrangement was left unresolved. At VDJ recombination sites, type 1 diabetes patients had fewer insertions and more deleted nucleotides, which implies abnormalities in thymic rearrangement. Because cDNA was sequenced instead of genomic DNA, highly expressing activated cells could be over-represented, though the groups showed no difference in activation or CD3 levels. The naive, central memory and regulatory TCRB repertoires appeared to resemble one another more closely among patients than among healthy donors. Type 1 diabetes patients showed a moderate but significant shortening of TCRB CDR3 length in all four CD4+ subsets. Shorter templates might be favored by PCR, yet because patient and control samples were amplified and corrected together, any such skew would affect both groups equally.

All of the isolated RNA was reverse transcribed with the High Capacity cDNA Reverse Transcription Kit, so expressed TCRB transcripts were sequenced. Deep immunoSEQ sequencing was applied to naive, central memory and regulatory T cell samples, giving an average of about 3.4 million total reads per sample. Sorted cells were lysed in RLT buffer and RNA was extracted with DNase-treated RNeasy Micro or Mini kits, depending on cell number. To prevent cross-contamination, each cell subset was processed individually, whereas patient and healthy donor samples were processed jointly. The immunoSEQ multiplex PCR was used to amplify TCRB sequences from cDNA, generating 87-bp fragments that spanned the CDR3 region. The amplicons were sequenced using the Illumina HiSeq platform. In the source study's methods: Synthetic template baselines were used to correct PCR bias computationally, reads within Hamming distance 2 were collapsed, and singletons that could not be merged were discarded. Reads were aligned to IMGT to assign V, D and J genes, CDR3 length, and insertions or deletions at six rearrangement sites. Within each subset, clonotype counts were normalized to the number of sorted cells before true diversity and Gini coefficients were calculated with the tcR R package. The overlap coefficient, calculated on TCRB nucleotide sequences, was used to measure repertoire sharing. Sourced from immuneACCESS, this table was stored by TCRdb with only in-frame sequences that have V and J called. A share of the clones is absent; for the studies checked, an unresolved V gene accounts for under half, and the remainder has no known explanation. Clonal size and the V and J genes are those of that table, whereas D and trimming came from the DNA. Within this sample are about 320,000 clones, with roughly 15% of them counted one time only. The top ten hold 6.7% of the sample.

As to this clone: No antigen is known for it. One base away there is no much larger clone; base qualities are not given.

Sequences were obtained from central memory CD4+ T cells from blood. The origin of this receptor is a man between 25 and 39 years old in good health. The chain was built from TRBV18 and TRBJ2-2; 7 central nucleotides agree with TRBD2. The CDR3 sequence is CASSPREGSTGELFF. The bases are TGTGCCAGCTCACCAAGGGAGGGCAGCACCGGGGAGCTGTTTTTT.